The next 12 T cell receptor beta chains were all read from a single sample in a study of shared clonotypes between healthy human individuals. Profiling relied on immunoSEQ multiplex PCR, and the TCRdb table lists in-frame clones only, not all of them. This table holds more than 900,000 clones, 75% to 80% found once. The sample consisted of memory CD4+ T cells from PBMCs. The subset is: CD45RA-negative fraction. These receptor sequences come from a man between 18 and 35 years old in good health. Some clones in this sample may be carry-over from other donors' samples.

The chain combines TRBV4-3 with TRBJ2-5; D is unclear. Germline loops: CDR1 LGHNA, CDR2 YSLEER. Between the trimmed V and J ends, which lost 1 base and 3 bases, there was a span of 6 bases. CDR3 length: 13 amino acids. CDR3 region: CASSQGEKETQYF. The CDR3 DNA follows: TGCGCCAGCAGCCAAGGGGAAAAAGAGACCCAGTACTTC.

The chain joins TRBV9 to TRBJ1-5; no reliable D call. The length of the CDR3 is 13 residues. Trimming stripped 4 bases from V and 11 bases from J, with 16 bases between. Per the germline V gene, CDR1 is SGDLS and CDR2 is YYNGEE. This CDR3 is CASSPGVSTAQHF. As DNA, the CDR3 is TGTGCCAGCAGCCCGGGCGTGTCGACGGCCCAGCATTTT.

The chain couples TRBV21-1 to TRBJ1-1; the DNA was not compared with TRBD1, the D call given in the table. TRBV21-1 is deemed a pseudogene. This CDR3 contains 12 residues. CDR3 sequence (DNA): TGTGCCAGCAGCCGTAGGGGGACTGAAGCTTTCTTT. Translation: CASSRRGTEAFF.

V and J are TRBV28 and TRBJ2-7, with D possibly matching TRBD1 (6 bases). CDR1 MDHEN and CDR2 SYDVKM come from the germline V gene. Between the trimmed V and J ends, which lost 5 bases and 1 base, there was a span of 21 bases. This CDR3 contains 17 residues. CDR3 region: CASSTSGEGTFSYEQYF. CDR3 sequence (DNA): TGTGCCAGCAGTACTTCCGGCGAAGGGACATTTTCCTACGAGCAGTACTTC.

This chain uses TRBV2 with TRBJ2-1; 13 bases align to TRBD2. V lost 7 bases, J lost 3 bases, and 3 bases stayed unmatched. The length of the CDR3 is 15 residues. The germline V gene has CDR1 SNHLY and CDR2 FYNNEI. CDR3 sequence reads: CASTGTSGIYNEQFF. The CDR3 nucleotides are TGTGCCAGCACCGGGACTAGCGGGATCTACAATGAGCAGTTCTTC.

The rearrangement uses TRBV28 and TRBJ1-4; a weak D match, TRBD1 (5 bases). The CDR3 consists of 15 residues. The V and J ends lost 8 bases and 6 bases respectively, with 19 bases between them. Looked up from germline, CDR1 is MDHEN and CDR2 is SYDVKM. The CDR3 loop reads CASAYGAGRDEKLFF. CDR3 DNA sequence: TGTGCCAGCGCTTACGGGGCAGGGCGGGATGAAAAACTGTTTTTT.

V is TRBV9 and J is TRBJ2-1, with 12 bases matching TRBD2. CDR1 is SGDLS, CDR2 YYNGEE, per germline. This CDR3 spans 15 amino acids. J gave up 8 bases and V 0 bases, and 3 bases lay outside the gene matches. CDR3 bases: TGTGCCAGCAGCGTAGCTAGCGGGAGGGTTGATGAGCAGTTCTTC. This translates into CASSVASGRVDEQFF.

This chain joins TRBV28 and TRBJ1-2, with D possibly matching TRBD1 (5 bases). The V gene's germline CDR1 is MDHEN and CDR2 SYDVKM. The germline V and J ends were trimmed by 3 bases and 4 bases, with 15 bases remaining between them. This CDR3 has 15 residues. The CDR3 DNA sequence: TGTGCCAGCAGTTTCCTTCCAGGGCGATCCTATGGCTACACCTTC. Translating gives CASSFLPGRSYGYTF.

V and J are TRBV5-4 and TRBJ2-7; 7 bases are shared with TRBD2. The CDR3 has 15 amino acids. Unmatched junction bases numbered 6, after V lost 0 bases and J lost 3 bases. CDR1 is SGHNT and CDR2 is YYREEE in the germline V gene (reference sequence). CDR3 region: CASSLARDYHYEQYF. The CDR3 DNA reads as TGTGCCAGCAGCTTGGCCAGGGACTATCACTACGAGCAGTACTTC.

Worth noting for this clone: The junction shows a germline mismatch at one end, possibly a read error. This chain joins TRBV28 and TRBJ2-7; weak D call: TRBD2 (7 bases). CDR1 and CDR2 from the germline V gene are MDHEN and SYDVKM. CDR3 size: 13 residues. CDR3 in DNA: TGTGCCAGCAGTGGGGGGGCAGTCCACGGGCAGCACTTC. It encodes CASSGGAVHGQHF.

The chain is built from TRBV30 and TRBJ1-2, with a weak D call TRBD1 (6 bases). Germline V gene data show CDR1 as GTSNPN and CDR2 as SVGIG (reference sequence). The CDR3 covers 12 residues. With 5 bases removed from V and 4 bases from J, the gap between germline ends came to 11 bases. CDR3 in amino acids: CAWGRGTYGYTF. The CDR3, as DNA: TGTGCCTGGGGCAGGGGAACCTATGGCTACACCTTC.

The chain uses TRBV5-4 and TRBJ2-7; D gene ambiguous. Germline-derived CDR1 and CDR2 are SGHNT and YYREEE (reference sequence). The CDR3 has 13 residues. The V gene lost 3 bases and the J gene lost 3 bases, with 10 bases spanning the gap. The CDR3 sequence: CASSSPTNYEQYF. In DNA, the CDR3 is TGTGCCAGCAGCTCCCCCACAAACTACGAGCAGTACTTC. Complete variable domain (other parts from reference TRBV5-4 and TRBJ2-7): ETGVTQSPTHLIKTRGQQVTLRCSSQSGHNTVSWYQQALGQGPQFIFQYYREEENGRGNFPPRFSGLQFPNYSSELNVNALELDDSALYLCASSSPTNYEQYFGPGTRLTVT.